These T cell receptor beta chains were read from a single sample in a study of vaccination effects on CD4 cells after COVID-19. Only in-frame clones appear in the TCRdb table, and some are missing; sequencing was by immunoSEQ multiplex PCR. The data show tens of thousands of clones, about two thirds seen once. These receptors have no known antigen. This specimen consisted of CD4+ T cells from PBMCs cultured with SARS-CoV-2 spike peptides, obtained after COVID-19 vaccination. These receptors originate from a human donor who received a COVID-19 vaccine. CDR3s include the opening cysteine and the closing phenylalanine or tryptophan. Fields, in order: clone size, J gene, D gene, V gene, CDR3 DNA, CDR3 protein. A D gene is named only where the DNA matches it firmly. Clone size, where shown, is once, few, many, or a class for clones that have expanded.

>few|TRBJ2-3|NA|TRBV6-5
TGTGCCAGCCGTCTTCAGGGCTACACAGATACGCAGTATTTT
CASRLQGYTDTQYF
>once|TRBJ2-5|NA|TRBV5-1
TGCGCCAGCAGCCTGACGTTAAAAGAGACCCAGTACTTC
CASSLTLKETQYF
>NA|TRBJ1-1|TRBD1|TRBV20-1
TGCAGTGCTAGTCCAGGGGGGACTGAAGCTTTCTTT
CSASPGGTEAFF
>NA|TRBJ1-4|TRBD1|TRBV19
TGTGCCAGTAGTATAGGAGGAGGGGGCCAAATGGGAAAACTGTTTTTT
CASSIGGGGQMGKLFF
>NA|TRBJ2-2|NA|TRBV29-1
TGCAGCGTTGGAAGGACAGTACAAACCGGGGAGCTGTTTTTT
CSVGRTVQTGELFF
>NA|TRBJ2-3|NA|TRBV11-3
TGTGCCAGCAGCCAATCAGGGCACACAGATACGCAGTATTTT
CASSQSGHTDTQYF
>NA|TRBJ1-1|NA|TRBV5-8
TGTGCCAGCAGCTTGGAGATGAACACTGAAGCTTTCTTT
CASSLEMNTEAFF
>few|TRBJ1-6|NA|TRBV3-1/TRBV3-2
TGTGCCAGCAGCGCCCGCACGGGGTTTAATTCACCCCTCCACTTT
CASSARTGFNSPLHF
>NA|TRBJ1-1|TRBD1|TRBV5-6
TGTGCCAGCAGCTTGAGATTTCAGGGACAGGGGCGTTCCGGAGCTTTCTTT
CASSLRFQGQGRSGAFF
>NA|TRBJ2-5|NA|TRBV6-5
TGTGCCAGCAGTTACTCGAAGGGGCCAGTGCAAGAGACCCAGTACTTC
CASSYSKGPVQETQYF
>NA|TRBJ1-5|TRBD1|TRBV2
TGTGCCAGCAGTGGGACCTGGGGGACAGCGAATCAGCCCCAGCATTTT
CASSGTWGTANQPQHF
>NA|TRBJ1-6|NA|TRBV5-1
TGCGCCAGCAGCGTTGGAGAGACGGGGGCGAATTCACCCCTCCACTTT
CASSVGETGANSPLHF
>NA|TRBJ1-2|NA|TRBV30
TGTGCCTGGAGTGTAAGTCAGAACTATGGCTACACCTTC
CAWSVSQNYGYTF
>NA|TRBJ2-3|NA|TRBV6-5
TGTGCCAGCAGTTATCAGCTCACAGATACGCAGTATTTT
CASSYQLTDTQYF
>NA|TRBJ1-2|NA|TRBV11-2
TGTGCCAGCAGCTTACCCATTCCACACTATGGCTACACCTTC
CASSLPIPHYGYTF